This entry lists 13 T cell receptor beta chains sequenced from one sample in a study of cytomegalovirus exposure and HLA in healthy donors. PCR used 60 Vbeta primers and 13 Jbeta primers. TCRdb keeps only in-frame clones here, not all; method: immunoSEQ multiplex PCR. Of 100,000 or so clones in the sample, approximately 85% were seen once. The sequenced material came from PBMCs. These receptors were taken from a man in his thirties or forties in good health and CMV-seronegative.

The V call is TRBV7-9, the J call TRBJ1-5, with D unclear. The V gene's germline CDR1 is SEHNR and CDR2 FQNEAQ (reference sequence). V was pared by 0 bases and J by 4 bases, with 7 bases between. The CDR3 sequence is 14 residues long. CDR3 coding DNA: TGTGCCAGCAGCTTAGCGAGCCCTAATCAGCCCCAGCATTTT. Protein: CASSLASPNQPQHF.

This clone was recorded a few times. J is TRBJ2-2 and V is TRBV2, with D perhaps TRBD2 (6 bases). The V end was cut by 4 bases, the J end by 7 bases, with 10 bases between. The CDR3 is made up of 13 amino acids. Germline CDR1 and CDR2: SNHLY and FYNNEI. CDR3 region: CASSVARGGELFF. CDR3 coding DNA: TGTGCCAGCAGTGTAGCGCGGGGCGGGGAGCTGTTTTTT.

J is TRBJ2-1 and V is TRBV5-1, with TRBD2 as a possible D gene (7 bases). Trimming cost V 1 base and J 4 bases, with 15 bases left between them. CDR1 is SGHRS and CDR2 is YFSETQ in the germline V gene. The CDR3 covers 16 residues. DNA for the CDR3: TGCGCCAGCAGCTTGATGGCGGAGGGGGGGTACAATGAGCAGTTCTTC. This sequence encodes CASSLMAEGGYNEQFF.

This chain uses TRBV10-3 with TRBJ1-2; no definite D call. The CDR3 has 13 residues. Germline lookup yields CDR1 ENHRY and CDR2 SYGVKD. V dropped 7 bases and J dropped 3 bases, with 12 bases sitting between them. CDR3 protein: CAITGRPDYGYTF. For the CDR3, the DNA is TGTGCCATCACCGGGAGGCCCGACTATGGCTACACCTTC.

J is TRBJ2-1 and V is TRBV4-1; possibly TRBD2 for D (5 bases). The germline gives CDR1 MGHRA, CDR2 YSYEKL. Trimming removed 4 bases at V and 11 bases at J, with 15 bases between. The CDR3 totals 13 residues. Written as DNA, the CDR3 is TGCGCCAGCAGCCGCTCCCGGGAAATAAAGCAGTTCTTC. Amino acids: CASSRSREIKQFF.

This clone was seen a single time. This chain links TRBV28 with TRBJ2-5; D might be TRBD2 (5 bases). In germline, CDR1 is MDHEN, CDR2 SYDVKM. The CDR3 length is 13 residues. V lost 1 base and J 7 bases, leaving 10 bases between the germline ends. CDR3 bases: TGTGCCAGCAGTTTATATGAGGGTGGGACCCAGTACTTC. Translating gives CASSLYEGGTQYF.

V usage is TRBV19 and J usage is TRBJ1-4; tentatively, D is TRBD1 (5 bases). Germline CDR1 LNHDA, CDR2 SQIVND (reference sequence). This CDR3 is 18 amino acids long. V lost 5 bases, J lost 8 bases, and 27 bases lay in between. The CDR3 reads CASSPVAGSSGYTEKLFF. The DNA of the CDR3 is TGTGCCAGTAGTCCGGTAGCAGGGTCAAGTGGATATACCGAAAAACTGTTTTTT.

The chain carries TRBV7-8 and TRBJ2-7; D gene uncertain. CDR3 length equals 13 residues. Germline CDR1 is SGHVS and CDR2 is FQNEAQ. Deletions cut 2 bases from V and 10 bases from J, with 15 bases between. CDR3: CASSLRVGVQQYF. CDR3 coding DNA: TGTGCCAGCAGCTTACGTGTTGGTGTACAACAGTACTTC.

The CDR3 DNA reads as TGTGCCTGGAGGGTGAACGGGAGGGACACAGATACGCAGTATTTT. It translates to CAWRVNGRDTDTQYF. The chain carries TRBV30 and TRBJ2-3; 8 nucleotides match TRBD2. The germline V gene has CDR1 GTSNPN and CDR2 SVGIG (reference sequence). The CDR3 has 15 residues. Trimming at V came to 3 bases and at J to 2 bases, leaving 7 bases not matched to a gene.

CDR3 amino acids: CASSTGLAGVLAKNIQYF. For the CDR3, the DNA is TGCGCCAGCAGCACCGGACTAGCGGGCGTACTAGCCAAAAACATTCAGTACTTC. The chain combines TRBV5-1 with TRBJ2-4; 11 bases agree with TRBD2. V dropped 4 bases and J dropped 0; count of bases not matched to a gene: 9. Germline V gene sequence: CDR1 SGHRS, CDR2 YFSETQ. This CDR3 contains 18 residues.

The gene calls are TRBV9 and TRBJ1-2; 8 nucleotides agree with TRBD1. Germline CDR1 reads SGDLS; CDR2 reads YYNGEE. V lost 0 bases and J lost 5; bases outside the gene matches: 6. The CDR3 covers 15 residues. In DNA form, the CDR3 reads TGTGCCAGCAGCGTAGCGGCAGGGGGCGTTTATGGCTACACCTTC. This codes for CASSVAAGGVYGYTF.

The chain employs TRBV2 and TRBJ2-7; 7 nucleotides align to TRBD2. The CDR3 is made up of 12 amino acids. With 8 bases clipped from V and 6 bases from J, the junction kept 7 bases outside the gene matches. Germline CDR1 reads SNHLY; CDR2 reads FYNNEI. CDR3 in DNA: TGTGCCAGCCGCGTCGAGCGGGGCGAGCAGTACTTC. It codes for CASRVERGEQYF.

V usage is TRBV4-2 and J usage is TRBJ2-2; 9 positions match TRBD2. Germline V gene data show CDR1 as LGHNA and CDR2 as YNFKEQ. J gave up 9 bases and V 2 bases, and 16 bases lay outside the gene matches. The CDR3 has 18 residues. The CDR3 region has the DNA TGTGCCAGCAGCCAACCGGGGAGGGGAGCGGGAGGAGGGCGGGAGCTGTTTTTT. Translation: CASSQPGRGAGGGRELFF.